This TCR beta chain was found in a study of T cells in Graves' hyperthyroidism and ophthalmopathy. Study-level points and caveats: In the blood, most expanded thyroid clonotypes above 0.001 appeared as well.

Authors of the study amplified TCR beta CDR3 regions from RNA transcripts. Researchers ran a first-round RT-PCR on the TCR CDR3 using the HTBI primer set. TCRdb itself ran the multiplex PCR reads through MiXCR, one entry per CDR3 protein. The top ten hold around two thirds of the sample, which has under 300,000 distinct CDR3 sequences, 20% to 25% seen once. Ophthalmopathy cases met thresholds of Clinical Activity Score at least 3, NOSPECS grade at least 4 and duration under 3 months. Diagnosis relied on clinical symptoms, serum thyroxine and TRAb, thyroid ultrasound and orbital computed tomography. PBMCs stemmed from around 10 ml fresh peripheral blood. Germline values: CDR1 SEHNR, CDR2 FQNEAQ (reference sequence). Trimming pared 9 bases from V and 5 bases from J, leaving 20 bases between. CDR3 length: 15 amino acids. This clonotype has a handful of counts. What it binds is not known.

Source material: blood. The receptor comes from a young man with Graves' ophthalmopathy. V and J are TRBV7-9 and TRBJ2-1, with a possible D match to TRBD2 (6 bases). The CDR3, as DNA: TGTGCCAGTAATCCCGCAGGAGGAGGGCACAATGAGCAGTTCTTC. Translated: CASNPAGGGHNEQFF.